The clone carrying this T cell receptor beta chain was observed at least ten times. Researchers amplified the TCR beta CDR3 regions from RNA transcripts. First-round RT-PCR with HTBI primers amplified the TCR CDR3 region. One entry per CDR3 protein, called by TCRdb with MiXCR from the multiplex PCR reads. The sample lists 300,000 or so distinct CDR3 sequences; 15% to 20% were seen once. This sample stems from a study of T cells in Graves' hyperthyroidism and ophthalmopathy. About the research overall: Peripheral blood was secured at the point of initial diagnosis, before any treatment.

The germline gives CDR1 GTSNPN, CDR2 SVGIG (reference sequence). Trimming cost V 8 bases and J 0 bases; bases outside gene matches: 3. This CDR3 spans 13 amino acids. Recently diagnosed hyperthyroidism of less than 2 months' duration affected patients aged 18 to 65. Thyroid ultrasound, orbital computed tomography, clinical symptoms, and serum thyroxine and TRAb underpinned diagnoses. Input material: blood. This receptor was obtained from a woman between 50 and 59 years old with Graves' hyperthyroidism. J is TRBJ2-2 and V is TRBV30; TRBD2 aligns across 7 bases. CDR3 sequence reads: CASGGANTGELFF. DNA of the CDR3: TGTGCCAGTGGGGGGGCGAACACCGGGGAGCTGTTTTTT.